This TCR beta chain emerged from a study of regulatory T cells in long-lasting Graves disease (dated by TCRdb to about 2021). Some background on the complete study: Persistent Graves' disease was defined as persistently positive TSH receptor autoantibodies together with antithyroid drug treatment for over 5 years. Persistent Graves' disease patients were compared with newly diagnosed Graves' disease patients by peripheral blood TCR sequencing and RNA sequencing. The study was registered as a clinical trial and conducted in China. A total of 33 samples were covered by TCR sequencing, comprising approximately 13 persistent and around 20 newly diagnosed Graves' disease patients. In the clinical cohort, patients with persistent Graves' disease had used antithyroid drugs for an average of around 10 years. Study-wide conclusions, independent of this receptor: Persistent patients shared more public clonotypes among themselves (2,741) than newly diagnosed patients did (approximately 900). The authors acknowledged the small sample size as a limitation that may reduce accuracy. Only the TCR beta chain was sequenced and analyzed. Peripheral blood alone was examined, since thyroid tissue, which constituted the primary lesion, could not be accessed. Compared with newly diagnosed patients, patients with persistent Graves' disease had lower TCR Shannon entropy and fewer highly expanded clones, which suggests clonal expansion. Preferential use of TRBV28, TRBJ1-2 and TRBJ2-5 was observed in persistent disease, whereas TRBV20-1 and TRBJ2-1 were favored in newly diagnosed disease.

The meaning of the sample's time point label: persistent/refractory GD, antithyroid drugs over 5 years with positive TRAb. For both TCR sequencing and RNA sequencing, RNA was extracted from PBMCs in TRIzol. The diagnosis of Graves' disease followed American Thyroid Association guidelines. Patients for the study were recruited at an endocrinology department in Xi'an, China. Each patient gave approximately 8.8 milliliters of peripheral blood, collected in an EDTA anticoagulant tube. Ficoll Paque Plus density gradient separation was used to isolate PBMCs, and no additional T cell sorting was done. An Agilent 2100 Bioanalyzer and agarose gel were used to check RNA quality, while a NanoDrop 2000 measured RNA concentration. The CDR3 runs 13 amino acids, cysteine and phenylalanine included. Of all the DNA, just the CDR3 is kept, 39 bases in frame from base 1. Trimming takes 5 bases from V and 1 base from J, and the germline ends sit 8 bases apart. CDR1 and CDR2, looked up from the germline V gene (reference sequence), are SEHNR and FQNEAQ.

To prepare the library, multiplex PCR was applied. TCRdb names Illumina HiSeq 4000 as the instrument used. To build TCR beta libraries, CDR3 regions were amplified by Arm-PCR using iRepertoire HTBI primers. Before sequencing, the PCR products went through gel purification. The authors' pipeline ran thus. A total of roughly 58 TRBV and about 13 TRBJ segments were identified across samples and were used for gene usage analysis of CDR3 amino acid clonotypes. Filtered high-quality paired reads were merged into contigs using COPE and FqMerger. BLAST was used to align contigs to IMGT TRBV, TRBD and TRBJ reference genes, and CDR3 was defined according to IMGT. Any clonotype with a frequency above 0.1% was classified as a highly expanded clone. Shannon entropy was used to measure repertoire diversity, and the Gini coefficient was used to measure V-J evenness. A clonotype found in more than one individual was treated as public. Starting from the raw public reads, TCRdb applied fastp trimming at Q25, assembled clones with MiXCR and retained in-frame beta chains. Every CDR3 protein is listed once, alongside the most common genes and DNA of its rows. The V and J calls reflect TCRdb's pipeline rather than the authors' work. The sample includes about 300,000 distinct CDR3 sequences, with 20% to 25% observed a single time. The top ten clones comprise about 56% of the sample.

The sample holds many counts of this clonotype. Its antigen is still unknown. No much larger clone is present one base from it, and per-base qualities are unavailable. The source of this sequence is a female donor with Graves disease. In this chain, TRBV7-9 is recombined with TRBJ1-1; TRBD1 is perhaps the D gene, given 5 matching bases. The material sequenced was peripheral blood mononuclear cells (PBMCs), taken when the disease was refractory, from a patient treated with antithyroid drugs. The CDR3 in this case is CASSVTGNTEAFF. In nucleotide form, the sequence is TGTGCCAGCAGCGTTACAGGGAACACTGAAGCTTTCTTT.